The sequence of this TCR beta chain was determined in a study of Ad26.COV2.S vaccination and SARS-CoV-2 variants. Study-wide findings and caveats: Among vaccine recipients, spike-specific TCR breadth exceeded that of placebo recipients.

The CDR3 spans 14 residues. Germline V gives CDR1 SGHTA, CDR2 FQGNSA. V shed 1 base and J shed 2 bases, with 7 bases lying between them. TCRdb's table, derived via immunoSEQ multiplex PCR, lists solely in-frame clones and lacks some. The table lists roughly 180,000 clones, roughly nine tenths of them singletons. This clone was picked up one time. The antigen remains unidentified. The receptor comes from a human donor who had recovered from COVID-19. The chain employs TRBV7-2 and TRBJ2-3; D is undetermined. The sequencing used peripheral blood, collected after recovery from COVID-19. CDR3 region: CASSLGLLTDTQYF. CDR3 DNA sequence: TGTGCCAGCAGCTTAGGGCTCCTCACAGATACGCAGTATTTT. The whole variable domain, remainder taken from reference TRBV7-2 and TRBJ2-3, is GAGVSQSPSNKVTEKGKDVELRCDPISGHTALYWYRQSLGQGLEFLIYFQGNSAPDKSGLPSDRFSAERTGGSVSTLTIQRTQQEDSAVYLCASSLGLLTDTQYFGPGTRLTVL.